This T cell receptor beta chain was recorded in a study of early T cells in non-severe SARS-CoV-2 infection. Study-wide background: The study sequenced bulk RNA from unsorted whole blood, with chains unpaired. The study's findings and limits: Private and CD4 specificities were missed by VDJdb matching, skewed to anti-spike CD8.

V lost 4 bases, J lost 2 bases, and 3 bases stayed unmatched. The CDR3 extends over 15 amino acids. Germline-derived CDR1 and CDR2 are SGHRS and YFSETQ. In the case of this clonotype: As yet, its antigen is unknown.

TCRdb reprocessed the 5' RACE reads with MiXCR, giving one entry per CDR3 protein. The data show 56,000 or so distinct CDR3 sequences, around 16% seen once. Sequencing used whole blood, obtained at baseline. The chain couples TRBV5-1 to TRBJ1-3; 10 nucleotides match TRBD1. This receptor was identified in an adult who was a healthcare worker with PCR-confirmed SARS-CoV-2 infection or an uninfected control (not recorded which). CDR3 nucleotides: TGCGCCAGCAGCGCGGGGACAGGGGCTGGAAACACCATATATTTT. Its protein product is CASSAGTGAGNTIYF.